A selection of T cell receptor beta chains follows, all from one sample in a study. TCRdb processed the RT-PCR reads anew with MiXCR; each CDR3 protein has one entry. This sample yields fewer than 800,000 distinct CDR3 sequences, of which 12% to 15% are seen a single time; 3.6% belongs to the top ten. The sequenced sample was memory CD4+ T cells from blood. Every receptor here comes from a female donor in good health, serving as a healthy control. CDR3s include the opening cysteine and the closing phenylalanine or tryptophan. A D gene is named only where the DNA matches it firmly. Rows may omit the clone size; those that give it use once, few, many or a size class.

v_gene: TRBV7-6
abundance: many
j_gene: TRBJ2-1
d_gene: NA
CDR3aa: CASSLEGGSSYNEQFF
CDR3nt: TGTGCCAGCAGCTTAGAGGGGGGAAGCTCCTACAATGAGCAGTTCTTC

v_gene: TRBV11-2
abundance: many
j_gene: TRBJ2-3
d_gene: TRBD2
CDR3aa: CASSSRGEADTQYF
CDR3nt: TGTGCCAGCAGCTCCCGGGGGGAGGCAGATACGCAGTATTTT

v_gene: TRBV9
abundance: NA
j_gene: TRBJ2-7
d_gene: NA
CDR3aa: CASSVGAGMGYEQYF
CDR3nt: TGTGCCAGCAGCGTAGGGGCGGGAATGGGTTACGAGCAGTACTTC

v_gene: TRBV5-6
abundance: many
j_gene: TRBJ2-3
d_gene: NA
CDR3aa: CASSLGGLTSDTQYF
CDR3nt: TGTGCCAGCAGCTTGGGGGGACTCACTTCGGATACGCAGTATTTT

v_gene: TRBV20-1
abundance: NA
j_gene: TRBJ1-1
d_gene: NA
CDR3aa: CSARDRPEAFF
CDR3nt: TGCAGTGCTAGGGATCGTCCTGAAGCTTTCTTT

v_gene: TRBV6-2/TRBV6-3
abundance: few
j_gene: TRBJ1-5
d_gene: NA
CDR3aa: CASTFEASWGQPQHF
CDR3nt: TGTGCCAGCACGTTCGAGGCCTCCTGGGGGCAGCCCCAGCATTTT

v_gene: TRBV9
abundance: few
j_gene: TRBJ2-2
d_gene: NA
CDR3aa: CASSVALAANTGELFF
CDR3nt: TGTGCCAGCAGCGTAGCTCTAGCAGCGAACACCGGGGAGCTGTTTTTT

v_gene: TRBV6-2/TRBV6-3
abundance: NA
j_gene: TRBJ2-3
d_gene: NA
CDR3aa: CASRVTGLLGTDTQYF
CDR3nt: TGTGCCAGCAGAGTAACCGGGCTCCTGGGAACAGATACGCAGTATTTT

v_gene: TRBV6-5
abundance: few
j_gene: TRBJ2-7
d_gene: TRBD1
CDR3aa: CASSIGGQGGFYEQYF
CDR3nt: TGTGCCAGCAGTATAGGAGGACAGGGTGGATTCTACGAGCAGTACTTC

v_gene: TRBV6-5
abundance: NA
j_gene: TRBJ1-5
d_gene: NA
CDR3aa: CASSPTVDQPQHF
CDR3nt: TGTGCCAGCAGCCCGACAGTGGATCAGCCCCAGCATTTT

v_gene: TRBV15
abundance: NA
j_gene: TRBJ2-7
d_gene: TRBD2
CDR3aa: CATSRGLAGSYSYEQYF
CDR3nt: TGTGCCACCAGCAGAGGACTAGCGGGATCTTACTCCTACGAGCAGTACTTC

v_gene: TRBV28
abundance: NA
j_gene: TRBJ2-7
d_gene: NA
CDR3aa: CASSATGRYEQYF
CDR3nt: TGTGCCAGCAGCGCGACAGGACGATACGAGCAGTACTTC

v_gene: TRBV9
abundance: few
j_gene: TRBJ2-7
d_gene: TRBD1
CDR3aa: CASSALGQGTYEQYF
CDR3nt: TGTGCCAGCAGCGCACTAGGACAGGGAACCTACGAGCAGTACTTC

v_gene: TRBV7-2
abundance: many
j_gene: TRBJ2-7
d_gene: NA
CDR3aa: CASSTGTSNEQYF
CDR3nt: TGTGCCAGCAGCACCGGGACTTCTAACGAGCAGTACTTC

v_gene: TRBV5-1
abundance: few
j_gene: TRBJ1-1
d_gene: TRBD1
CDR3aa: CASRMGTGRTEAFF
CDR3nt: TGCGCCAGCAGGATGGGGACAGGGAGGACTGAAGCTTTCTTT

v_gene: TRBV6-2/TRBV6-3
abundance: few
j_gene: TRBJ1-2
d_gene: NA
CDR3aa: CASKDTGTENYGYTF
CDR3nt: TGTGCCAGTAAGGATACCGGGACTGAGAACTATGGCTACACCTTC

v_gene: TRBV29-1
abundance: NA
j_gene: TRBJ2-7
d_gene: TRBD2
CDR3aa: CSAASGRAMYEQYF
CDR3nt: TGCAGCGCCGCGAGCGGGAGGGCCATGTACGAGCAGTACTTC

v_gene: TRBV6-5
abundance: NA
j_gene: TRBJ2-1
d_gene: TRBD2
CDR3aa: CASSYLGGTSGSDNEQFF
CDR3nt: TGTGCCAGCAGTTACTTGGGCGGGACTAGCGGGAGCGACAATGAGCAGTTCTTC

v_gene: TRBV20-1
abundance: NA
j_gene: TRBJ2-3
d_gene: NA
CDR3aa: CSARDRVTDTQYF
CDR3nt: TGCAGTGCTAGAGATCGGGTTACCGATACGCAGTATTTT

v_gene: TRBV6-5
abundance: few
j_gene: TRBJ1-3
d_gene: NA
CDR3aa: CASSYSVAGAAWNTIYF
CDR3nt: TGTGCCAGCAGTTACTCGGTTGCAGGGGCGGCTTGGAACACCATATATTTT

v_gene: TRBV6-1
abundance: NA
j_gene: TRBJ1-2
d_gene: NA
CDR3aa: CASGSGPDGGYTF
CDR3nt: TGTGCCAGCGGATCTGGACCCGACGGGGGCTACACCTTC

v_gene: TRBV5-1
abundance: NA
j_gene: TRBJ2-1
d_gene: TRBD2
CDR3aa: CASSLGASGRSSYNEQFF
CDR3nt: TGCGCCAGCAGCTTGGGGGCTAGCGGGAGGAGCTCCTACAATGAGCAGTTCTTC

v_gene: TRBV20-1
abundance: NA
j_gene: TRBJ2-1
d_gene: TRBD1
CDR3aa: CSAVRDRGGHEQFF
CDR3nt: TGCAGTGCTGTCCGGGACAGGGGAGGGCATGAGCAGTTCTTC

v_gene: TRBV10-3
abundance: few
j_gene: TRBJ2-3
d_gene: NA
CDR3aa: CAISEASFADTQYF
CDR3nt: TGTGCCATCAGCGAAGCTAGTTTTGCAGATACGCAGTATTTT

v_gene: TRBV6-1
abundance: NA
j_gene: TRBJ1-5
d_gene: NA
CDR3aa: CASSEWSNQPQHF
CDR3nt: TGTGCCAGCAGTGAATGGAGCAATCAGCCCCAGCATTTT

v_gene: TRBV6-5
abundance: many
j_gene: TRBJ2-5
d_gene: NA
CDR3aa: CASSPGVVVETQYF
CDR3nt: TGTGCCAGCAGTCCCGGGGTGGTCGTAGAGACCCAGTACTTC

v_gene: TRBV7-8
abundance: NA
j_gene: TRBJ1-6
d_gene: NA
CDR3aa: CASSLVAPFGGQYSPLHF
CDR3nt: TGTGCCAGCAGCTTAGTGGCACCATTCGGGGGACAATATTCACCCCTCCACTTT

v_gene: TRBV7-2
abundance: many
j_gene: TRBJ2-7
d_gene: NA
CDR3aa: CASSPTSYEQYF
CDR3nt: TGTGCCAGCAGCCCTACTTCCTACGAGCAGTACTTC

v_gene: TRBV5-1
abundance: few
j_gene: TRBJ2-7
d_gene: TRBD2
CDR3aa: CASSPLTSGTLTYEQYF
CDR3nt: TGCGCCAGCAGCCCTCTGACTAGCGGGACGTTAACATACGAGCAGTACTTC

v_gene: TRBV6-4
abundance: NA
j_gene: TRBJ2-2
d_gene: TRBD2
CDR3aa: CSSARSPSSGSRDLGELFF
CDR3nt: TGTTCCAGCGCCAGATCTCCGTCTAGCGGGAGTCGAGACCTCGGGGAGCTGTTTTTT

v_gene: TRBV5-1
abundance: NA
j_gene: TRBJ2-7
d_gene: TRBD2
CDR3aa: CASSFSGAEVYEQYF
CDR3nt: TGCGCCAGCAGCTTCAGCGGGGCAGAGGTCTACGAGCAGTACTTC

v_gene: TRBV9
abundance: NA
j_gene: TRBJ2-7
d_gene: NA
CDR3aa: CASSVGAGRYEQYF
CDR3nt: TGTGCCAGCAGCGTTGGGGCAGGGAGGTACGAGCAGTACTTC

v_gene: TRBV20-1
abundance: few
j_gene: TRBJ1-2
d_gene: NA
CDR3aa: CSASNNYGYTF
CDR3nt: TGCAGTGCTAGTAATAACTATGGCTACACCTTC

v_gene: TRBV12-3/TRBV12-4
abundance: few
j_gene: TRBJ2-2
d_gene: NA
CDR3aa: CASREAGTPRRGVELFF
CDR3nt: TGTGCCAGCAGGGAAGCTGGGACCCCTAGGAGGGGGGTGGAGCTGTTTTTT

v_gene: TRBV4-2
abundance: many
j_gene: TRBJ2-7
d_gene: TRBD2
CDR3aa: CASSQEGNSGLAGAAHEQYF
CDR3nt: TGTGCCAGCAGCCAGGAGGGAAATTCGGGACTAGCGGGAGCGGCACACGAGCAGTACTTC

v_gene: TRBV5-1
abundance: many
j_gene: TRBJ2-7
d_gene: NA
CDR3aa: CASSQGHTSSYEQYF
CDR3nt: TGCGCCAGCAGCCAGGGACACACCAGCTCCTACGAGCAGTACTTC

v_gene: TRBV9
abundance: NA
j_gene: TRBJ1-2
d_gene: NA
CDR3aa: CASSEIKGPYGYTF
CDR3nt: TGTGCCAGCAGCGAGATTAAAGGGCCTTATGGCTACACCTTC

v_gene: TRBV4-2
abundance: NA
j_gene: TRBJ1-3
d_gene: TRBD1
CDR3aa: CASSQDVPTGTGNTIYF
CDR3nt: TGTGCCAGCAGCCAAGATGTCCCGACAGGGACTGGAAACACCATATATTTT

v_gene: TRBV20-1
abundance: NA
j_gene: TRBJ1-6
d_gene: TRBD1
CDR3aa: CSATIPTGNSPLHF
CDR3nt: TGCAGTGCTACAATCCCGACAGGGAATTCACCCCTCCACTTT

v_gene: TRBV29-1
abundance: many
j_gene: TRBJ2-1
d_gene: TRBD2
CDR3aa: CSVAFSIGLAGRNEQFF
CDR3nt: TGCAGCGTTGCGTTCTCGATAGGACTAGCGGGACGTAATGAGCAGTTCTTC

v_gene: TRBV10-2
abundance: NA
j_gene: TRBJ2-7
d_gene: NA
CDR3aa: CASSESQWGASYEQYF
CDR3nt: TGCGCCAGCAGTGAGTCCCAATGGGGGGCGTCCTACGAGCAGTACTTC

v_gene: TRBV7-2
abundance: few
j_gene: TRBJ2-3
d_gene: NA
CDR3aa: CASSLFKDSLRTDTQYF
CDR3nt: TGTGCCAGCAGCTTATTTAAGGACAGTCTTCGCACAGATACGCAGTATTTT

v_gene: TRBV7-9
abundance: many
j_gene: TRBJ2-5
d_gene: NA
CDR3aa: CASSLELQTQYF
CDR3nt: TGTGCCAGCAGCTTAGAATTGCAGACCCAGTACTTC